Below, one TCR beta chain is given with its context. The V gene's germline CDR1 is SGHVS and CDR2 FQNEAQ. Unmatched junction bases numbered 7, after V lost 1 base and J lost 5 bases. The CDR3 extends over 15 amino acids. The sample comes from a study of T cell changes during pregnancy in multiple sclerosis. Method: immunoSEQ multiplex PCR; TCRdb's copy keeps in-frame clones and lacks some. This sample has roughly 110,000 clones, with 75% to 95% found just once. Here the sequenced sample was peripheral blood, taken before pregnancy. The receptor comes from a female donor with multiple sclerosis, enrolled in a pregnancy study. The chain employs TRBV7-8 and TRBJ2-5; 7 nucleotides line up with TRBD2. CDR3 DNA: TGTGCCAGCAGCTTAGACGTAGCGGGCTGGGAGACCCAGTACTTC. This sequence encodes CASSLDVAGWETQYF.